The clone carrying this T cell receptor beta chain was detected only a few times. What it binds is not known. This entry comes from a study of cytomegalovirus exposure and HLA in healthy donors. V trimming: 6 bases; J trimming: 7 bases; junction bases outside the gene matches: 12. This CDR3 is built from 14 residues. Per germline, CDR1 SNHLY and CDR2 FYNNEI. In the PCR, 60 Vbeta and 13 Jbeta primers were used. The table came from immunoSEQ multiplex PCR; TCRdb's copy has only in-frame clones and leaves some out. Here the sample spans roughly 100,000 clones, around 60% being singletons. General study results and limits: On later analysis, the bulk of CMV-associated TCR beta chains appeared to be HLA-restricted.

The material sequenced was PBMCs. The chain recombines TRBV2 with TRBJ2-7; 7 bases are shared with TRBD1. This TCR came from a human donor in good health. The CDR3 reads CASRTNRGGGEQYF. In nucleotides, the CDR3 is TGTGCCAGCAGAACAAACAGGGGTGGTGGGGAGCAGTACTTC. The whole variable domain, filled in from reference TRBV2 and TRBJ2-7, reads EPEVTQTPSHQVTQMGQEVILRCVPISNHLYFYWYRQILGQKVEFLVSFYNNEISEKSEIFDDQFSVERPDGSNFTLKIRSTKLEDSAMYFCASRTNRGGGEQYFGPGTRLTVT.